This T cell receptor (beta chain) was profiled in a study of cytomegalovirus exposure and HLA in healthy donors. Study-level findings and limits: Sequencing likely caused a cluster of highly shared sequence variants. Most TCR beta V segments were productive about 87% or about 30% of the time in an earlier analysis.

Researchers ran the PCR with 60 Vbeta and 13 Jbeta primers. Study processing details: The count from a later analysis was 60 million to 85 million unique TCR beta chains, some 10 million of them shared. Using immunoSEQ multiplex PCR, the repertoire was profiled, and TCRdb retains in-frame clones only, with some absent. Clonal size and the V and J genes are those of that table, whereas D and trimming came from the DNA. This sample yields about 140,000 clones, of which over 80% are seen a single time; roughly 2.8% belongs to the top ten. With regard to this clone: Its antigen is undetermined.

V dropped 5 bases and J dropped 6 bases, with 10 bases sitting between them. This CDR3 has 13 residues. CDR1 SGHTA and CDR2 FQGTGA come from the germline V gene. Material for sequencing was PBMCs. V usage is TRBV7-3 and J usage is TRBJ1-4; the D gene is possibly TRBD1 (5 bases). This TCR was recovered from a woman in her twenties or thirties in good health and CMV-seronegative. The CDR3 loop is CASSPGKDEKLFF. Written as DNA, the CDR3 is TGTGCCAGCAGCCCAGGGAAGGATGAAAAACTGTTTTTT. The full variable domain, in which reference TRBV7-3 and TRBJ1-4 provide the parts outside the CDR3, is GAGVSQTPSNKVTEKGKYVELRCDPISGHTALYWYRQSLGQGPEFLIYFQGTGAADDSGLPNDRFFAVRPEGSVSTLKIQRTERGDSAVYLCASSPGKDEKLFFGSGTQLSVL.